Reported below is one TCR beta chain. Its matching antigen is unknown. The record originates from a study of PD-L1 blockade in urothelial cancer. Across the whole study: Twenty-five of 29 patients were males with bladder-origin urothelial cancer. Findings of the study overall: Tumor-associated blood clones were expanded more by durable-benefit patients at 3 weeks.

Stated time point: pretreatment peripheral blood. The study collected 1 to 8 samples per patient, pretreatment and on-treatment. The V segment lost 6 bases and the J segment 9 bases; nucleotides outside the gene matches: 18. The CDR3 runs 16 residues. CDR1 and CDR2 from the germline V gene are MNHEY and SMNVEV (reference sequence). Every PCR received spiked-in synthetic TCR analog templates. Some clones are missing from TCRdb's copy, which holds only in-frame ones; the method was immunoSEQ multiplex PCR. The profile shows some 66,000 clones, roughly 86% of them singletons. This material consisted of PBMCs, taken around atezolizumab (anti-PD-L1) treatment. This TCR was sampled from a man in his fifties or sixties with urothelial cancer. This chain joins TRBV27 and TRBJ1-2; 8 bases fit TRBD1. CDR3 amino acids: CASSQHTGQGTMSYTF. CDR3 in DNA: TGTGCCAGCAGCCAACATACTGGACAGGGTACTATGAGCTACACCTTC.